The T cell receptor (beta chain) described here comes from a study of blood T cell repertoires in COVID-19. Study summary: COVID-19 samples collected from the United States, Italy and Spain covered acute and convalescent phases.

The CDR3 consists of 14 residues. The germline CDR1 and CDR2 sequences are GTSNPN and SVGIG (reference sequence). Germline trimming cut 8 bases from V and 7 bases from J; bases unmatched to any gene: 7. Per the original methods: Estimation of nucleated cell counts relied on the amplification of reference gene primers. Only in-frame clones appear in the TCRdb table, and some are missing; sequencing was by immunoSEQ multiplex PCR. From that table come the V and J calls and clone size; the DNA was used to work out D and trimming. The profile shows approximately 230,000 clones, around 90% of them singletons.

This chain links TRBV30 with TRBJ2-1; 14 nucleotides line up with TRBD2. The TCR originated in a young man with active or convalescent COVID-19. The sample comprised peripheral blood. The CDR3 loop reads CAGKTSGGVNEQFF. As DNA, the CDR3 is TGTGCCGGCAAGACTAGCGGGGGGGTAAATGAGCAGTTCTTC.